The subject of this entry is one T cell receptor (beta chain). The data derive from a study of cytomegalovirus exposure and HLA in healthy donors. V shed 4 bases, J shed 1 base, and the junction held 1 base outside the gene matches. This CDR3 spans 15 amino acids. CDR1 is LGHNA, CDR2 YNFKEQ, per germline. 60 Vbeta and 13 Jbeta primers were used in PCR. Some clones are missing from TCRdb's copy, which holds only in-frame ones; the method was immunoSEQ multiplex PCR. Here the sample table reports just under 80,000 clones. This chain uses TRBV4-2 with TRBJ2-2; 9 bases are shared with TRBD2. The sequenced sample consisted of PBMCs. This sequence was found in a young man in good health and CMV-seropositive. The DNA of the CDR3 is TGTGCCAGCAGCCCACTAGCGGGGAACACCGGGGAGCTGTTTTTT. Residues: CASSPLAGNTGELFF.